This T cell receptor (beta chain) was recorded in a study of T cell responses to AZD1222 COVID-19 vaccine. Produced via immunoSEQ multiplex PCR; TCRdb's table is partial and in-frame only. The table includes over 65,000 clones, about 86% detected once. CDR3 length: 13 residues. Trimming removed 8 bases at V and 1 base at J, with 11 bases between. The V gene's germline CDR1 is KGHSH and CDR2 LQKENI. A remark on this clone: The antigen is unknown.

Study observations and caveats: Donors in the cohort were predominantly white British and more often female, and clonal diversity was possibly underestimated. Baseline serology detected seropositivity in only six or seven AZD1222 recipients.

Sequencing used peripheral blood, obtained on day 0 of AZD1222 vaccination. This chain uses TRBV18 with TRBJ1-2, with D hard to call. The receptor comes from an adult in good health. The CDR3 loop is CASLPTLNYGYTF. CDR3 nucleotides: TGTGCCAGCCTACCGACTCTTAACTATGGCTACACCTTC.